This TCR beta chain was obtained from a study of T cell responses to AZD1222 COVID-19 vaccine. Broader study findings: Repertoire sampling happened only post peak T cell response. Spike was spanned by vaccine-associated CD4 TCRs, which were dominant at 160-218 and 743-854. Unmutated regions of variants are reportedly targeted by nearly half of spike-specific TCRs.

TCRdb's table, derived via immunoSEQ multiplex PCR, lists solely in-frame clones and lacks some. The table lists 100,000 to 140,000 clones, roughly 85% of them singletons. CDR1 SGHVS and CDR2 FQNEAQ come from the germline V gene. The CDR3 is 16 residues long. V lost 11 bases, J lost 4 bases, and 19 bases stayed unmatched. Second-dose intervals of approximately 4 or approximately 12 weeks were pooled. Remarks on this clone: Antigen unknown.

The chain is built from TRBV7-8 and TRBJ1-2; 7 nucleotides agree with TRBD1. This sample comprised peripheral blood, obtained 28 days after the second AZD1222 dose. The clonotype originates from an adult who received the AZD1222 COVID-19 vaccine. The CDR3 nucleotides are TGTGCCGTAAAGGAGGAGGGTACAGGGGTGGCCTATGGCTACACCTTC. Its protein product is CAVKEEGTGVAYGYTF.